This is a list of T cell receptor beta chains from one sample in a study of blood T cell repertoires in COVID-19. Here immunoSEQ multiplex PCR was the method, and the copy in TCRdb shows in-frame clones only, minus some. The table records 100,000 to 150,000 clones, 85% of them present only once. Sample: peripheral blood. The receptors originated from a man older than 75 with active or convalescent COVID-19. Both conserved end residues are part of each CDR3.

v_gene,CDR3aa
TRBV27,CASSPSGGRALSGANVLTF
TRBV10-3,CAISGRTGSYNEQFF
TRBV2,CASSEAARLREQYF
TRBV19,CASRADSNIQYF
TRBV28,CASSLRLYGRANYGYTF
TRBV6-2/TRBV6-3,CASSPTDRGYTF
TRBV27,CASSPSGQGPYGYTF
TRBV24-1,CATRPAGGTNTEAFF
TRBV19,CASITQGGSNQPQHF
TRBV13,CASSSPNPPGQGNNQPQHF
TRBV3-1/TRBV3-2,CASSPLGGLNTEAFF
TRBV24-1,CATSYQGDQPQHF
TRBV3-1/TRBV3-2,CASSQDFGRTSYNEQFF
TRBV30,CAWSRGRLVKAFF
TRBV11-2,CASSLLSIEQYF
TRBV5-1,CASSLGQNLNTEAFF
TRBV30,CAWSVGQDGYTF
TRBV29-1,CSVDRAQGAFF
TRBV13,CASSKRGTGLPLVHEQYF
TRBV2,CASSEGLAAGELFF
TRBV4-1,CASSLLAGGHNEQFF
TRBV28,CASKPGQGAYEQYF
TRBV11-2,CASSFLPRTENTEAFF
TRBV18,CASSPRSDRANYGYTF
TRBV5-6,CASSLKPQGAPSNQPQHF
TRBV7-9,CASWEEGSYNSPLHF
TRBV7-3,CASSLTDRGTEAFF
TRBV7-2,CASSLVTGYQETQYF
TRBV5-4,CASTRGGLAGPNNEQFF